The source of this TCR beta chain is a study of blood T cells in healthy people across ages. Overall study findings and caveats: Changes seen in expanded clonotypes were possibly confounded by donor CMV status left unknown.

Of note for this clonotype: Its target is not known.

This CDR3 has 15 amino acids. V lost 1 base and J lost 7, with 14 bases in between. Germline V gene data show CDR1 as SGHTA and CDR2 as FQGNSA. Then a second PCR, running roughly 7 to 11 cycles, was carried out with a sample-barcoded 5' primer and a J-beta primer mix. Every sample returned 2.5 million or more CDR3-containing paired-end reads. TCRdb ran MiXCR on the 5' RACE reads and lists one entry per CDR3 protein. Among 270,000 or so distinct CDR3 sequences listed, about 25% were seen once. Sequenced input: blood. The origin of this receptor is a woman between 70 and 85 years old in good health. The gene calls are TRBV7-2 and TRBJ1-5; D is unclear. In nucleotides, the CDR3 is TGTGCCAGCAGCTTAGACGGGGTCCGGGGACAGCCCCAGCATTTT. The encoded protein is CASSLDGVRGQPQHF.